The rows below give T cell receptor beta chains drawn from one sample of a study of shared clonotypes between healthy human individuals. Only in-frame clones appear in the TCRdb table, and some are missing; sequencing was by immunoSEQ multiplex PCR. The sample carries about 1.1 million clones, around 77% recorded once. What was sequenced was memory CD4+ T cells from PBMCs. The source is a man in his late teens or twenties in good health. Some clones in this sample may be carry-over from other donors' samples. Both conserved end residues are part of each CDR3. The D gene is left open where the match is weak. Part of the rows lack a size; the others show once, few, many or a class for expanded clones.

V gene	D gene	clone size	J gene	CDR3 DNA	CDR3 protein
TRBV6-6	TRBD1	NA	TRBJ2-7	TGTGCCAGCAGTTACTGGGCAGGGGGCGGCTCCTACGAGCAGTACTTC	CASSYWAGGGSYEQYF
TRBV5-1	TRBD1	few	TRBJ2-7	TGCGCCAGCAGACAAGGGACAGGGGGCAACGAGCAGTACTTC	CASRQGTGGNEQYF
TRBV20-1	NA	many	TRBJ1-2	TGCAGTGCTAGTGGCTACACCTTC	CSASGYTF
TRBV19	NA	NA	TRBJ2-7	TGTGCCAGTAGTGTTAGCGGAGTTGGGTACGAGCAGTACTTC	CASSVSGVGYEQYF
TRBV5-1	NA	NA	TRBJ2-5	TGCGCCAGCAGCCTTGCTAGAATGATAGAGACCCAGTACTTC	CASSLARMIETQYF
TRBV29-1	TRBD1	NA	TRBJ1-2	TGCAGCGTTGAGGGACAGAGGTATGGCTACACCTTC	CSVEGQRYGYTF
TRBV4-3	TRBD2	NA	TRBJ2-2	TGCGCCAGCAGCCAAGGGACTAGCACCGGGGAGCTGTTTTTT	CASSQGTSTGELFF
TRBV28	NA	few	TRBJ1-2	TGTGCCAGCAGACGCAAAGAAGCTAACTATGGCTACACCTTC	CASRRKEANYGYTF
TRBV4-1	NA	NA	TRBJ2-1	TGCGCCAGCAGTCAAAGGAGGTCCGACAATGAGCAGTTCTTC	CASSQRRSDNEQFF
TRBV21-1	NA	NA	TRBJ1-2	TGTGCCAGCAGCAAAGCAATCGGCTACACCTTC	CASSKAIGYTF
TRBV5-5	TRBD2	NA	TRBJ2-1	TGTGCCAGCAGTCGACTAGCGGGAGGGCCTTATGAGCAGTTCTTC	CASSRLAGGPYEQFF
TRBV6-6	NA	NA	TRBJ1-2	TGTGCCAGCAGTTCCCCAGGGCAGTGGTATGGCTACACCTTC	CASSSPGQWYGYTF
TRBV4-2	NA	few	TRBJ2-5	TGTGCCAGCAGCCAAGAGCTTGCACAGGCTCCTCAAGAGACCCAGTACTTC	CASSQELAQAPQETQYF
TRBV28	NA	NA	TRBJ1-3	TGTGCCAGCAATCGCCGAGGAAACACCATATATTTT	CASNRRGNTIYF
TRBV7-3	TRBD2	once	TRBJ2-7	TGTGCCAGCACCAGTCCCGGGGGGGCCTACGAGCAGTACTTC	CASTSPGGAYEQYF
TRBV30	NA	NA	TRBJ1-6	TGTGCCTGGAGTGTACGGGGGGAATCACCCCTCCACTTT	CAWSVRGESPLHF
TRBV18	NA	NA	TRBJ2-3	TGTGCCAGCTCACCACGGGTCTTCACAGATACGCAGTATTTT	CASSPRVFTDTQYF
TRBV7-2	NA	NA	TRBJ2-7	TGTGCCAGCAGCTCGACGGACAGAAAGGAGTACTTC	CASSSTDRKEYF
TRBV4-2	NA	NA	TRBJ2-7	TGTGCCAGCAGCCAAGATTTAGGGATCTCCTACGAGCAGTACTTC	CASSQDLGISYEQYF
TRBV6-5	NA	NA	TRBJ1-4	TGTGCCAGCAGTTACTCGATCAGGGGAGGGGGGAAACTGTTTTTT	CASSYSIRGGGKLFF
TRBV28	NA	NA	TRBJ2-3	TGTGCCAGCAGTCTGACAACAGGGCTCACAGATACGCAGTATTTT	CASSLTTGLTDTQYF
TRBV7-3	NA	few	TRBJ1-1	TGTGCCAGCAGCCCAGGGGCAGCCAACACTGAAGCTTTCTTT	CASSPGAANTEAFF
TRBV5-1	TRBD1	NA	TRBJ2-7	TGCGCCAGCAGCCCGGGACAGCCGAACTCCGAGCAGTACTTC	CASSPGQPNSEQYF
TRBV11-3	TRBD2	once	TRBJ2-7	TGTGCCAGCAGCCTGAGCGGGGGGGCCTACGAGCAGTACTTC	CASSLSGGAYEQYF
TRBV4-1	NA	NA	TRBJ1-4	TGCGCCAGCAGCCAAGGCGTATTGGGTTCGCTGTTTTTT	CASSQGVLGSLFF
TRBV30	NA	NA	TRBJ2-7	TGTGCCTGGACCGCTCCGCACGACTCTCCCTACGAGCAGTACTTC	CAWTAPHDSPYEQYF
TRBV28	NA	NA	TRBJ1-3	TGTGCCAGCAGTTCTCCCAGTCTCTCTGGAAACACCATATATTTT	CASSSPSLSGNTIYF
TRBV28	NA	NA	TRBJ1-5	TGTGCCAGCAGTTTATTGGGAGAGAGCAATCAGCCCCAGCATTTT	CASSLLGESNQPQHF
TRBV6-5	NA	once	TRBJ1-1	TGTGCCAGCAGTTACGAGTTTATGAACACTGAAGCTTTCTTT	CASSYEFMNTEAFF
TRBV5-8	TRBD1	NA	TRBJ1-5	TGTGCCAGCAGCTGGGACGGACAGGGGTATCAGCCCCAGCATTTT	CASSWDGQGYQPQHF
TRBV7-2	TRBD1	few	TRBJ1-4	TGTGCCAGCAGCCCTAGGGGGACAGGGGTTGGAGAAAAACTGTTTTTT	CASSPRGTGVGEKLFF
TRBV6-1	NA	few	TRBJ1-1	TGTGCCAGCATAGGTCCTGAAGCTTTCTTT	CASIGPEAFF
TRBV5-4	TRBD1	NA	TRBJ1-4	TGTGCCAGCAGCGATTCACAGGGGGCAAGGGAAAAACTGTTTTTT	CASSDSQGAREKLFF
TRBV5-1	NA	NA	TRBJ2-7	TGCGCCAGCAGCTTGTTACCAGCGGGCTACGAGCAGTACTTC	CASSLLPAGYEQYF
TRBV6-1	NA	NA	TRBJ1-5	TGTGCCAGCACTTTTGGCCGGACCCAGCATTTT	CASTFGRTQHF
TRBV11-2	TRBD1	NA	TRBJ2-7	TGTGCCAGCAGCAGTTGGACAGGCACCTACGAGCAGTACTTC	CASSSWTGTYEQYF
TRBV19	NA	few	TRBJ1-2	TGTGCCAGTAGTATAAAGATCTCCAACTATGGCTACACCTTC	CASSIKISNYGYTF
TRBV29-1	NA	once	TRBJ2-3	TGCAGCGTTGCTAGGGTAGGGCGTTCGGATACGCAGTATTTT	CSVARVGRSDTQYF
TRBV2	NA	once	TRBJ1-5	TGTGCCAGCAATTTTGGAGAGAGTTCCAAGCCCCAGCATTTT	CASNFGESSKPQHF
TRBV19	NA	NA	TRBJ1-3	TGTGCCAGTAGGCCTGGCGGAAACACCATATACTTT	CASRPGGNTIYF
TRBV5-6	TRBD1	NA	TRBJ2-7	TGTGCCAGCAGCTCCGGTACAGGGGTTGGCGAGCAGTACTTC	CASSSGTGVGEQYF
TRBV29-1	NA	once	TRBJ2-3	TGCAGCGTTGGGACTTATTTGGATACGCAGTATTTT	CSVGTYLDTQYF
TRBV7-7	TRBD2	NA	TRBJ2-1	TGTGCCAGCAGCCTCAGACTAGCGGGAGGGAGCGAGGGTTACAATGAGCAGTTCTTC	CASSLRLAGGSEGYNEQFF
TRBV5-1	NA	few	TRBJ1-1	TGCGCCAGCAGCTTGTTGGACACTGAAGCTTTCTTT	CASSLLDTEAFF
TRBV6-6	NA	NA	TRBJ1-5	TGTGCCAGCAGTTACTCGAGGCATGATCAGCCCCAGCATTTT	CASSYSRHDQPQHF
TRBV15	TRBD2	NA	TRBJ2-7	TGTGCCACCAGCAGAGATCTAGCGGGAGGGCACGAGCAGTACTTC	CATSRDLAGGHEQYF
TRBV2	TRBD2	NA	TRBJ2-5	TGTGCCAGCAGTCCGCTGACTAGCGGGCCCCAAGAGACCCAGTACTTC	CASSPLTSGPQETQYF
TRBV30	NA	few	TRBJ1-6	TGTGCCTGGAGTCCGACAAATAATTCACCCCTCCACTTT	CAWSPTNNSPLHF
TRBV11-3	NA	NA	TRBJ2-1	TGTGCCAGCAGCGGGCCGAACAATGAGCAGTTCTTC	CASSGPNNEQFF
TRBV7-9	NA	NA	TRBJ2-7	TGTGCCAGCAGCTTAGTGGAAGGGACCCGCTACGAGCAGTACTTC	CASSLVEGTRYEQYF
TRBV5-4	NA	NA	TRBJ1-2	TGTGCCAGCAGCTTGGTCTCGCAGGGCCAGTACTATGGCTACACCTTC	CASSLVSQGQYYGYTF
TRBV10-1	TRBD2	few	TRBJ2-3	TGCGCCAGCAGTGAGCGAGGAAGGACTAGCGGCGGCACAGATACGCAGTATTTT	CASSERGRTSGGTDTQYF
TRBV30	NA	NA	TRBJ1-2	TGTGCCTGCGTACAGGGCTCCTATGGCTACACCTTC	CACVQGSYGYTF